A selection of T cell receptor beta chains follows, all from one sample in a study of T cells in Graves' hyperthyroidism and ophthalmopathy. TCRdb re-analysed the multiplex PCR reads in MiXCR, keeping a single row per CDR3 protein. This sample has around 600,000 distinct CDR3 sequences, with 13% to 15% found just once. Input material: blood. The receptors derive from a woman between 45 and 65 years old with Graves' ophthalmopathy. Each CDR3 is given with its conserved first and last residue.

J	length	V	CDR3
TRBJ2-1	16	TRBV24-1	CATSERTTSSYNEQFF
TRBJ1-5	18	TRBV6-2/TRBV6-3	CASSYGVFGRPSNQPQHF
TRBJ2-1	15	TRBV6-2/TRBV6-3	CASSYSGTSVYEQFF
TRBJ2-7	15	TRBV28	CASSLPVGSGYEQYF
TRBJ2-1	14	TRBV9	CASSVVPQGNEQFF
TRBJ2-7	17	TRBV7-9	CASSLYSGGPASYEQYF
TRBJ2-3	14	TRBV25-1	CASSERGQGDTQYF
TRBJ2-7	17	TRBV14	CASSQDRGLDSDYEQYF
TRBJ1-2	15	TRBV5-1	CASSRAQGKNDGYTF
TRBJ2-7	14	TRBV20-1	CSATPGGGYYEQYF
TRBJ2-5	15	TRBV5-6	CASRLAGGPGETQYF
TRBJ1-2	13	TRBV19	CASSIRQDYGYTF
TRBJ2-7	13	TRBV24-1	CATSDSGKYEQYF
TRBJ2-5	14	TRBV20-1	CSARVTTVQETQYF
TRBJ2-2	15	TRBV12-5	CASGWGQGAAGELFF
TRBJ2-7	17	TRBV7-2	CASSFISAHQQGYEQYF
TRBJ2-2	17	TRBV20-1	CSASSLYSGRDTGELFF
TRBJ2-7	12	TRBV12-3/TRBV12-4	CASSPADREQYF